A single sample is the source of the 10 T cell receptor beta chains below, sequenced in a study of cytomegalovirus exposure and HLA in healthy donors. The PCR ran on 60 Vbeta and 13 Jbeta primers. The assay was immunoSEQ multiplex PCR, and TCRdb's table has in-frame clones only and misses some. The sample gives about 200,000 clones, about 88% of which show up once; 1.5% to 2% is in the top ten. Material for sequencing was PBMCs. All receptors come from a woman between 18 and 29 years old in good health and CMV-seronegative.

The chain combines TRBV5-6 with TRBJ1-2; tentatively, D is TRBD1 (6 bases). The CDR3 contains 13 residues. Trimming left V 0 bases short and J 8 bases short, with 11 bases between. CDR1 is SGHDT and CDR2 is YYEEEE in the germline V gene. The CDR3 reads CASSLGRGRGYTF. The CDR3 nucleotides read TGTGCCAGCAGCTTGGGCAGGGGAAGAGGCTACACCTTC.

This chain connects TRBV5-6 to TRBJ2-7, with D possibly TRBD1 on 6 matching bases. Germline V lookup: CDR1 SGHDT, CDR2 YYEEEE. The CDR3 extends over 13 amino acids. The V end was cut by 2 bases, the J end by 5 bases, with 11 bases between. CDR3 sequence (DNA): TGTGCCAGCAGCTTCAACAGGGCTAACGAGCAGTACTTC. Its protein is CASSFNRANEQYF.

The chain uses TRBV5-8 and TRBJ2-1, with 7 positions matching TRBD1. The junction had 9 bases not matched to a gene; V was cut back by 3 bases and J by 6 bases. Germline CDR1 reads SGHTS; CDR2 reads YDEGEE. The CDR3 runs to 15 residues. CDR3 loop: CASSSGRDRFNEQFF. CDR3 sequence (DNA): TGTGCCAGCAGCTCAGGACGGGACAGATTCAATGAGCAGTTCTTC.

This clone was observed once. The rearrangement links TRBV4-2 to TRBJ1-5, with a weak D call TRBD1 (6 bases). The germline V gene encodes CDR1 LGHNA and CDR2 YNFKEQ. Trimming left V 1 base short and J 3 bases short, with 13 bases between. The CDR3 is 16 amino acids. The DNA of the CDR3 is TGTGCCAGCAGCCAAGCGCCACGGGACAACAATCAGCCCCAGCATTTT. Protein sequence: CASSQAPRDNNQPQHF.

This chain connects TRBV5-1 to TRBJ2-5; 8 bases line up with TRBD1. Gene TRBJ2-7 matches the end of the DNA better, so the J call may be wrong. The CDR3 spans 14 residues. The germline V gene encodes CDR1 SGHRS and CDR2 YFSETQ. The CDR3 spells CASSLGDRTYEQYF. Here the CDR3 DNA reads TGCGCCAGCAGCTTGGGGGACAGGACGTACGAGCAGTACTTC.

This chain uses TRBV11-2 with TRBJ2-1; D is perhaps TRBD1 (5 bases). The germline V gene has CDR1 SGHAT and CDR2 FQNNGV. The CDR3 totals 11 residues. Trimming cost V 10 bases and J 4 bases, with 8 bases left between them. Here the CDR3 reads CAISGYNEQFF. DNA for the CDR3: TGTGCCATTTCAGGGTACAATGAGCAGTTCTTC.

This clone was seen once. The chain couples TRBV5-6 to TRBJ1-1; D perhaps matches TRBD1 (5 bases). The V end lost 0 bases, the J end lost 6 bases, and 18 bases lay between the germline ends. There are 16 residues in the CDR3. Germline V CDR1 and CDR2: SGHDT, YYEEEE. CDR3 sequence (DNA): TGTGCCAGCAGCTTGGGCTTAGGGGATTTGGTCGCTGAAGCTTTCTTT. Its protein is CASSLGLGDLVAEAFF.

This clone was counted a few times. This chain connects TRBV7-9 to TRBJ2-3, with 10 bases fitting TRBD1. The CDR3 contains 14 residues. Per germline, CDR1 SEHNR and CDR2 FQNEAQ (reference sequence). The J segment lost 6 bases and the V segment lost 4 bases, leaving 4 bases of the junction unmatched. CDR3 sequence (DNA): TGTGCCAGCAGCTGGGGACAGGGGAGTGATACGCAGTATTTT. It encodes CASSWGQGSDTQYF.

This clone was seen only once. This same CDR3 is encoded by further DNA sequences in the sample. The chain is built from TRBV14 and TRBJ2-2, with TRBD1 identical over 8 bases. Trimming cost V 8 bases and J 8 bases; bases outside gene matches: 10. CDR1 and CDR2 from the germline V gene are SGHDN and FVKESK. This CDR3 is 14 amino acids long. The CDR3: CASAWTGTTGELFF. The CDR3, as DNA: TGTGCCAGCGCTTGGACAGGGACCACTGGGGAGCTGTTTTTT.

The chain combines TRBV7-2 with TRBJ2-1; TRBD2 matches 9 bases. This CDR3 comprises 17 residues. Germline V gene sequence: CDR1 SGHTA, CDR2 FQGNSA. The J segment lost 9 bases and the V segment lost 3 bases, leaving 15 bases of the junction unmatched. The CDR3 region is CASSFVGGGVGGSEQFF. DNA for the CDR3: TGTGCCAGCAGCTTTGTTGGCGGGGGGGTCGGGGGGAGTGAGCAGTTCTTC.